The subject of this entry is one T cell receptor beta chain. This sample was included in a study of blood T cell repertoires in COVID-19. Study-wide background: Sample material is recorded as cDNA or gDNA derived from T cells, B-cell-depleted T cells, or PBMCs.

Here immunoSEQ multiplex PCR was the method, and the copy in TCRdb shows in-frame clones only, minus some. The sample holds 80,000 or so clones, 91% seen once. The source material was peripheral blood. This receptor was taken from a woman in her forties or fifties in a cohort sampled during active COVID-19.

The CDR3 DNA follows: TGTGCCTGGAGTGCCCTAGGTCTCTATGGCTACACCTTC. Its protein is CAWSALGLYGYTF. This sequence joins TRBV30 and TRBJ1-2; no definite D call. Germline CDR1 is GTSNPN and CDR2 is SVGIG (reference sequence). V lost 1 base and J 4 bases, leaving 10 bases between the germline ends. CDR3 length: 13 residues.